The entry that follows covers one T cell receptor beta chain sequence. What this receptor recognizes is not known. No much larger clone exists at a distance of one base, and base qualities are not known. The CDR3 spans 17 residues, from the cysteine through the phenylalanine. CDR3 DNA only is kept here, 51 bases in frame from base 1. The data are from a study of T cell changes during pregnancy in multiple sclerosis (dated by TCRdb to about 2019). In the study overall: Changes in the T cell repertoire over the course of pregnancy were examined in this study in women with multiple sclerosis.

Library preparation was by the immunoSEQ multiplex PCR assay. TCRdb re-hosts the immuneACCESS table, in-frame sequences only. Its copies lack some clones; in the studies checked, an unresolved V gene accounts for under half of them, and the cause for the rest is not known. Counted in this sample were about 51,000 clones; 92% of them appeared once. Approximately 0.61% of the sample lies in the top ten. Material: CD4+ T cells from peripheral blood mononuclear cells, obtained in the third trimester of pregnancy. This receptor was obtained from a female donor with multiple sclerosis, enrolled in a pregnancy study. The chain links TRBV21-1 with TRBJ2-1; TRBD1 was called by the table and not checked on the DNA. TRBV21-1 constitutes a pseudogene. CDR3 sequence: CASSKRGQGCLNNEQFF. The nucleotide sequence reads as follows: TGTGCCAGCAGCAAAAGGGGGCAGGGCTGTCTAAACAATGAGCAGTTCTTC.